These T cell receptor beta chains were read from a single sample in a study of T-cell reconstitution after alpha-beta-depleted transplantation in children. TCRdb re-derived calls from the PCR reads in MiXCR, one entry per CDR3 protein. The profile covers fewer than 550,000 distinct CDR3 sequences, with around 15% appearing a single time and around 28% taken by the ten largest. Specimen: PBMCs, mostly from graft donor cells, collected 360 days after TCRalphabeta/CD19-depleted stem cell transplant. The receptors stem from a boy younger than two who had a stem cell transplant for Wiskott-Aldrich syndrome, so the T cells may come from the graft donor. The CDR3 runs from the conserved cysteine through the conserved F or W. Fields, in order: CDR3 DNA, CDR3 protein, D gene, clone size, J gene, V gene. A D gene is named only where the DNA matches it firmly. Clone size is given for some rows only: seen once, a few or many times, or a class if the clone is expanded.

cdr3_nt: TGCAGCGTTGAAGAGGCAGGTTATTTGGAGACCCAGTACTTC; cdr3_aa: CSVEEAGYLETQYF; d_call: NA; clone_size: NA; j_call: TRBJ2-5; v_call: TRBV29-1
cdr3_nt: TGTGCCAGCAGCCCTCCGACAGTTTACAATGAGCAGTTCTTC; cdr3_aa: CASSPPTVYNEQFF; d_call: NA; clone_size: few; j_call: TRBJ2-1; v_call: TRBV7-9
cdr3_nt: TGTGCCAGCAGTTTACGACAGGGAAAAACTGGGGCCAACGTCCTGACTTTC; cdr3_aa: CASSLRQGKTGANVLTF; d_call: TRBD1; clone_size: few; j_call: TRBJ2-6; v_call: TRBV27
cdr3_nt: TGCGCCAGCAGCCAAGGGGGTGGGTCAGAGACCCAGTACTTC; cdr3_aa: CASSQGGGSETQYF; d_call: NA; clone_size: NA; j_call: TRBJ2-5; v_call: TRBV4-1
cdr3_nt: TGTGCCAGCCGTTCTACACAGGGGAGTCAAGAGACCCAGTACTTC; cdr3_aa: CASRSTQGSQETQYF; d_call: TRBD1; clone_size: NA; j_call: TRBJ2-5; v_call: TRBV12-3/TRBV12-4
cdr3_nt: TGTGCCAGCAGTTCCGGGCCCCTTTCCTACAATGAGCAGTTCTTC; cdr3_aa: CASSSGPLSYNEQFF; d_call: NA; clone_size: NA; j_call: TRBJ2-1; v_call: TRBV12-3/TRBV12-4
cdr3_nt: TGTGCCAGCAGTTTGAGGGTGTTCGGCTATAATTCACCCCTCCACTTT; cdr3_aa: CASSLRVFGYNSPLHF; d_call: NA; clone_size: NA; j_call: TRBJ1-6; v_call: TRBV6-5
cdr3_nt: TGTGCCATCAGTGCTACAACCGGGAAAGCCTACGAGCAGTACTTC; cdr3_aa: CAISATTGKAYEQYF; d_call: NA; clone_size: many; j_call: TRBJ2-7; v_call: TRBV10-3
cdr3_nt: TGTGCCATCAGGCGGACAGGAATAACTGAAGCTTTCTTT; cdr3_aa: CAIRRTGITEAFF; d_call: TRBD1; clone_size: few; j_call: TRBJ1-1; v_call: TRBV10-3
cdr3_nt: TGTGCCAGCAGCTCCCGACTAGCGGGGGGTCAGGTAATTAGCACAGATACGCAGTATTTT; cdr3_aa: CASSSRLAGGQVISTDTQYF; d_call: TRBD2; clone_size: few; j_call: TRBJ2-3; v_call: TRBV11-2
cdr3_nt: TGTGCCACCAGCAGGATAGACGGGGGACAGCCAATTCCCTACGAGCAGTACTTC; cdr3_aa: CATSRIDGGQPIPYEQYF; d_call: NA; clone_size: NA; j_call: TRBJ2-7; v_call: TRBV15
cdr3_nt: TGCGCCAGCAGTGAGTCCGGTAGCGGATACGAGCAGTACTTC; cdr3_aa: CASSESGSGYEQYF; d_call: NA; clone_size: NA; j_call: TRBJ2-7; v_call: TRBV10-1
cdr3_nt: TGCAGCGTGGGGCAGGGACAGTATAACTATGGCTACACCTTC; cdr3_aa: CSVGQGQYNYGYTF; d_call: TRBD1; clone_size: few; j_call: TRBJ1-2; v_call: TRBV29-1
cdr3_nt: TGCAGTGCTAACCGGCGTGGCGGGGAGCTGTTTTTT; cdr3_aa: CSANRRGGELFF; d_call: NA; clone_size: NA; j_call: TRBJ2-2; v_call: TRBV20-1
cdr3_nt: TGTGCCATCAGTGAGCCGCCCAGTGCGCAGTTCTTC; cdr3_aa: CAISEPPSAQFF; d_call: NA; clone_size: few; j_call: TRBJ2-1; v_call: TRBV10-3
cdr3_nt: TGTGCCAGCAGTTACGTGTGGGGTAGCAATCAGCCCCAGCATTTT; cdr3_aa: CASSYVWGSNQPQHF; d_call: NA; clone_size: NA; j_call: TRBJ1-5; v_call: TRBV6-2/TRBV6-3